Listed here are 10 T cell receptor beta chains from one sample, sequenced in a study of blood T cells in healthy people across ages. With a J-beta primer mix and a sample-barcoded 5' primer, a second PCR ran 7 to 11 cycles. TCRdb re-called the 5' RACE reads through MiXCR, storing one row per CDR3 protein. The profile shows 650,000 to 900,000 distinct CDR3 sequences, around 62% of them singletons. Sequenced input: blood. These receptors were taken from a man aged 25-45 years in good health.

This chain uses TRBV12-3 or TRBV12-4 with TRBJ2-1, with 7 bases lining up with TRBD2. The ends lost 3 bases at V and 1 base at J; junction bases unmatched: 30. The CDR3 consists of 24 residues. DNA of the CDR3: TGTGCCAGCAGTTTTTTTCCGAAATTTTCTCCGGGAGGCAGGGTCCAGAAATCCTACAATGAGCAGTTCTTC. It encodes CASSFFPKFSPGGRVQKSYNEQFF.

The chain combines TRBV29-1 with TRBJ2-3; 10 bases are shared with TRBD1. The CDR3 is 14 residues long. Germline V lookup: CDR1 SQVTM, CDR2 ANQGSEA. After removal of 6 bases from V and 3 bases from J, the junction contained 6 bases not matched to a gene. CDR3 bases: TGCAGCGTCACCGGGACAGGGGTGACAGATACGCAGTATTTT. It translates to CSVTGTGVTDTQYF.

This clonotype appeared a few times. The rearrangement links TRBV4-2 to TRBJ2-7; TRBD2 matches 10 bases. CDR1 and CDR2 from the germline V gene are LGHNA and YNFKEQ. The CDR3 length is 18 residues. Trimming took 4 bases from V and 1 from J; bases not matched to a gene: 13. CDR3 sequence: CASSPITARTSGSYEQYF. CDR3 bases: TGTGCCAGCAGCCCGATAACAGCAAGGACTAGCGGTTCCTACGAGCAGTACTTC.

This clonotype was recorded once. The chain recombines TRBV7-9 with TRBJ1-5, with TRBD1 matching 10 bases. From germline, CDR1 is SEHNR and CDR2 FQNEAQ (reference sequence). V shed 10 bases, J shed 3 bases, and the junction held 6 bases outside the gene matches. The CDR3 length is 14 residues. The CDR3 spells CATSDRGNNQPQHF. For the CDR3, the DNA is TGTGCCACCTCGGACAGGGGGAACAATCAGCCCCAGCATTTT.

CDR3 nucleotide sequence: TGTGCCAGCAGCGGATTAGGGCTAGTTGAAGAGACCCAGTACTTC. It specifies CASSGLGLVEETQYF. The chain recombines TRBV9 with TRBJ2-5; D is unresolved. V was pared by 3 bases and J by 3 bases, with 15 bases between. Germline V gene lookup returns CDR1 SGDLS and CDR2 YYNGEE. CDR3 length equals 15 residues.

The gene calls are TRBV29-1 and TRBJ2-1, with 9 nucleotides matching TRBD1. V lost 0 bases, J lost 6 bases, and 9 bases stayed unmatched. The germline gives CDR1 SQVTM, CDR2 ANQGSEA. The CDR3 extends over 16 amino acids. The CDR3 loop reads CSVEEIRTGACNEQFF. CDR3 DNA sequence: TGCAGCGTTGAAGAGATCCGGACAGGGGCCTGCAATGAGCAGTTCTTC.

Comment on this clonotype: An end of the junction does not agree with germline; a read error may underlie this. The rearrangement uses TRBV6-2 or TRBV6-3 and TRBJ1-1; no reliable D call. The CDR3 spans 13 residues. The germline V gene encodes CDR1 MNHEY and CDR2 SVGEGT. The CDR3 bases are TGTGCCTGCAGCCCTAGGGAGAACACTGAAGCTTTCTTT. It is translated as CACSPRENTEAFF.

This clonotype was seen at least ten times. This chain connects TRBV3-1 to TRBJ2-3; 8 nucleotides align to TRBD1. The CDR3 spans 15 residues. The V segment lost 4 bases and the J segment 9 bases; nucleotides outside the gene matches: 12. From germline, CDR1 is LGHDT and CDR2 YNNKEL (reference sequence). In DNA, the CDR3 is TGTGCCAGCAGCCCTGGGGGGACAGGATCGCAAACGCAGTATTTT. Translating it yields CASSPGGTGSQTQYF.

The genes are TRBV2 and TRBJ2-5; D may be TRBD1 (6 bases). The V and J ends lost 4 bases and 6 bases respectively, with 18 bases between them. Germline V gene data show CDR1 as SNHLY and CDR2 as FYNNEI. CDR3 size: 15 residues. CDR3 in DNA: TGTGCCAGCAGTGGTCGAGGGGGACGGGTGCAGACCCAGTACTTC. Protein sequence: CASSGRGGRVQTQYF.

V is TRBV28 and J is TRBJ2-5; 9 bases are shared with TRBD1. The better agreement between TRBJ2-7 and the DNA end casts doubt on the J call. Germline assignment: CDR1 MDHEN and CDR2 SYDVKM. This CDR3 contains 15 residues. In DNA form, the CDR3 reads TGTGCCAGCAGTTTAATCGGGGACAGGGTTTGCGAGCAGTACTTC. Protein product: CASSLIGDRVCEQYF.